This T cell receptor (beta chain) was sequenced during a study of shared clonotypes between healthy human individuals. Comment on this clone: Its specificity is not known.

In replicate PCRs of unsorted PBMC, about 0.3 ug DNA, 30,000 or so T cell genomes, was used. Sequencing used immunoSEQ multiplex PCR; TCRdb keeps in-frame clones, though not all of them. Here the sample spans a few hundred thousand clones, roughly 79% being singletons. Findings and limits, study-wide: Sampling involved blood alone; tissue repertoires likely differ. Read depth was anticipated to influence clonotype sharing among donors.

Trimming removed 6 bases from V and 4 bases from J; junction bases left unmatched: 6. Germline values: CDR1 MNHEY, CDR2 SVGAGI. The CDR3 length is 15 residues. The receptor was derived from a woman in her 40s in good health. Some clones in this sample may be carry-over from other donors' samples. The J gene is TRBJ1-4, the V gene TRBV6-5; 9 bases map to TRBD1. The specimen sequenced was PBMCs. The CDR3 region is CASRGQGGGNEKLFF. The DNA of the CDR3 is TGTGCCAGCAGGGGACAGGGAGGTGGTAATGAAAAACTGTTTTTT.